Each of the 21 T cell receptor beta chains below was sequenced from the same sample in a study of T cells in narcolepsy. Only in-frame clones appear in the TCRdb table, and some are missing; sequencing was by immunoSEQ multiplex PCR. The sample records around 32,000 clones, roughly 83% being singletons. Source material: CD45RA- memory CD4+ T cells from PBMCs. The receptors come from a human donor with narcolepsy.

This rearrangement joins TRBV4-1 to TRBJ2-3, with 7 bases aligning to TRBD2. CDR1 is MGHRA, CDR2 YSYEKL, per germline. Trimming cost V 1 base and J 2 bases; bases outside gene matches: 6. The CDR3 sequence is 16 residues long. The CDR3 coding sequence is TGCGCCAGCAGCCAAGGGGCTAGCGGAACCACAGATACGCAGTATTTT. Amino acid sequence: CASSQGASGTTDTQYF.

The chain links TRBV30 to TRBJ2-7; 7 positions agree with TRBD1. Germline CDR1 reads GTSNPN; CDR2 reads SVGIG (reference sequence). The CDR3 runs to 13 residues. Losses at the gene ends were 2 bases for V and 3 bases for J; bases not matched to a gene: 4. Here the CDR3 DNA reads TGTGCCTGGAGTCCTGGGACAGACTACGAGCAGTACTTC. This codes for CAWSPGTDYEQYF.

The rearrangement joins TRBV28 to TRBJ1-5; D is perhaps TRBD1 (5 bases). Germline CDR1 is MDHEN and CDR2 is SYDVKM. Trimming took 3 bases from V and 5 from J, leaving 8 bases between them. There are 13 residues in the CDR3. CDR3 residues: CASSLGVYQPQHF. The CDR3 coding sequence is TGTGCCAGCAGTTTGGGGGTCTATCAGCCCCAGCATTTT.

CDR3 region: CASSFERGSTDTQYF. In nucleotides, the CDR3 is TGCGCCAGCAGCTTCGAGAGGGGAAGCACAGATACGCAGTATTTT. The chain employs TRBV5-1 and TRBJ2-3; possibly TRBD1 or TRBD2 for D (5 bases each). V was trimmed by 2 bases and J by 0 bases, leaving 10 bases between them. The V gene's germline CDR1 is SGHRS and CDR2 YFSETQ. The CDR3 is 15 amino acids.

The V and J genes are TRBV15 and TRBJ2-1; 7 nucleotides line up with TRBD2. With V trimmed by 8 bases and J by 1 base, 8 bases remained unmatched. Germline CDR1 reads LNHNV; CDR2 reads YYDKDF (reference sequence). The CDR3 covers 15 residues. CDR3 residues: CATWAGDASYNEQFF. The CDR3 nucleotides are TGTGCCACCTGGGCGGGAGACGCGTCCTACAATGAGCAGTTCTTC.

The chain links TRBV5-4 to TRBJ2-1; 7 bases are shared with TRBD2. Germline lookup yields CDR1 SGHNT and CDR2 YYREEE (reference sequence). The CDR3 is 15 residues long. The V and J ends lost 4 bases and 5 bases, in that order; junction bases with no gene match: 9. CDR3 region: CASSPRGRVNNEQFF. For the CDR3, the DNA is TGTGCCAGCAGCCCCCGGGGGAGGGTGAACAATGAGCAGTTCTTC.

Concerning this clone itself: Within the sample, other DNA sequences also encode this same CDR3. J is TRBJ1-1 and V is TRBV9; a weak D match, TRBD1 (6 bases). This CDR3 is built from 17 residues. Germline assignment: CDR1 SGDLS and CDR2 YYNGEE. Trimming stripped 0 bases from V and 2 bases from J, with 17 bases between. CDR3 coding DNA: TGTGCCAGCAGCGTAGCCACAGGGAGCCCCGGAAACACTGAAGCTTTCTTT. Encoded protein: CASSVATGSPGNTEAFF.

The V gene is TRBV13, the J gene TRBJ2-7; D unresolved. V lost 5 bases and J 2 bases, leaving 7 bases between the germline ends. This CDR3 has 12 amino acids. Germline loops: CDR1 PRHDT, CDR2 FYEKMQ (reference sequence). CDR3 residues: CASSIYTYEQYF. CDR3 DNA: TGTGCCAGCAGCATCTATACCTACGAGCAGTACTTC.

The rearrangement joins TRBV18 to TRBJ2-3; tentatively, D is TRBD2 (6 bases). Trimming took 2 bases from V and 6 from J, leaving 18 bases between them. Germline-derived CDR1 and CDR2 are KGHSH and LQKENI. This CDR3 is 16 amino acids long. This CDR3 reads CASSPELAGIGDTQYF. The CDR3 DNA reads TGTGCCAGCTCACCAGAGCTCGCGGGAATTGGGGATACGCAGTATTTT.

V gene TRBV2 combines with J gene TRBJ2-7; D perhaps matches TRBD1 (5 bases). V shed 8 bases and J shed 3 bases, with 11 bases lying between them. This CDR3 is 12 amino acids long. Germline V gene lookup returns CDR1 SNHLY and CDR2 FYNNEI. The CDR3 DNA follows: TGTGCCAGCGTCAGGGATCGCTACGAGCAGTACTTC. Translating it yields CASVRDRYEQYF.

J is TRBJ2-6 and V is TRBV18; 9 bases line up with TRBD1. CDR3 length equals 18 residues. Germline loops: CDR1 KGHSH, CDR2 LQKENI. V trimming: 2 bases; J trimming: 4 bases; junction bases outside the gene matches: 9. CDR3 loop: CASSPGTGRLGGANVLTF. CDR3 in DNA: TGTGCCAGCTCACCAGGGACAGGGAGGCTCGGGGGGGCCAACGTCCTGACTTTC. Combining the CDR3 with reference TRBV18 and TRBJ2-6 gives the whole variable domain NAGVMQNPRHLVRRRGQEARLRCSPMKGHSHVYWYRQLPEEGLKFMVYLQKENIIDESGMPKERFSAEFPKEGPSILRIQQVVRGDSAAYFCASSPGTGRLGGANVLTFGAGSRLTVL.

V usage is TRBV5-6 and J usage is TRBJ2-4; 7 bases align to TRBD1. V gave up 0 bases and J gave up 7 bases; unmatched junction bases: 10. Germline lookup yields CDR1 SGHDT and CDR2 YYEEEE. CDR3 length equals 16 residues. This CDR3 reads CASSLASGGFGNIQYF. CDR3 bases: TGTGCCAGCAGCTTGGCGTCAGGGGGTTTTGGGAACATTCAGTACTTC.

The chain links TRBV25-1 to TRBJ1-4; 8 bases fit TRBD1. The CDR3 extends over 13 amino acids. Trimming took 10 bases from V and 7 from J; bases not matched to a gene: 8. Germline V gives CDR1 MGHDK, CDR2 SYGVNS. The CDR3 here is CATSPTGVEKLFF. The CDR3 nucleotides read TGTGCCACCTCGCCGACAGGGGTTGAAAAACTGTTTTTT. Full variable domain (remainder filled in from reference TRBV25-1 and TRBJ1-4): EADIYQTPRYLVIGTGKKITLECSQTMGHDKMYWYQQDPGMELHLIHYSYGVNSTEKGDLSSESTVSRIRTEHFPLTLESARPSHTSQYLCATSPTGVEKLFFGSGTQLSVL.

The chain couples TRBV11-3 to TRBJ1-4; D remains ambiguous. Germline lookup yields CDR1 SGHNT and CDR2 YENEEA. Deletions cut 4 bases from V and 0 bases from J, with 12 bases between. The length of the CDR3 is 16 residues. The CDR3 region is CASSSPRDTTNEKLFF. In DNA, the CDR3 is TGTGCCAGCAGCTCCCCCAGAGACACAACTAATGAAAAACTGTTTTTT.

As concerns this clone: This sample includes further DNA sequences coding for the same CDR3. The genes are TRBV30 and TRBJ1-1, with a weak D call TRBD1 (6 bases). Germline-derived CDR1 and CDR2 are GTSNPN and SVGIG (reference sequence). V lost 3 bases and J 4 bases, leaving 12 bases between the germline ends. CDR3 size: 13 residues. In nucleotides, the CDR3 is TGTGCCTGGAGCCGTGGGGGGCCCACTGAAGCTTTCTTT. Translating it yields CAWSRGGPTEAFF.

V and J are TRBV27 and TRBJ1-4, with no clear D. Trimming stripped 3 bases from V and 3 bases from J, with 2 bases between. CDR1 MNHEY and CDR2 SMNVEV come from the germline V gene (reference sequence). This CDR3 comprises 12 residues. The CDR3 spells CASSFPNEKLFF. The CDR3 nucleotides read TGTGCCAGCAGTTTCCCTAATGAAAAACTGTTTTTT.

Comment on this clone: Relative to the germline gene, one junction end is altered; a read error may explain this. This chain joins TRBV7-7 and TRBJ2-2, with D hard to call. Germline V gene data show CDR1 as SSHAT and CDR2 as FNYEAQ (reference sequence). The length of the CDR3 is 13 residues. The CDR3 loop is CASSLVAAGELFF. The CDR3 region has the DNA TGTGCTAGCAGCTTAGTCGCGGCCGGGGAGCTGTTTTTT.

The V gene is TRBV7-6, the J gene TRBJ2-5; TRBD1 aligns across 8 bases. V trimming: 4 bases; J trimming: 3 bases; junction bases outside the gene matches: 4. The CDR3 sequence is 14 residues long. The germline gives CDR1 SGHVS, CDR2 FNYEAQ. CDR3 amino acids: CASSSRGREETQYF. CDR3 coding DNA: TGTGCCAGCAGCTCCAGGGGGCGGGAAGAGACCCAGTACTTC.

The chain employs TRBV4-2 and TRBJ2-7; a weak D match, TRBD2 (5 bases). V was clipped by 0 bases and J by 7 bases, with 19 bases between them. From germline, CDR1 is LGHNA and CDR2 YNFKEQ. The CDR3 consists of 16 residues. DNA of the CDR3: TGTGCCAGCAGCCAAGATCCCCCTAGCCCATCTGGGGAGCAGTACTTC. Its translation is CASSQDPPSPSGEQYF.

V gene TRBV10-1 combines with J gene TRBJ1-6; D gene unclear. V was cut by 3 bases and J by 3 bases, with 3 bases left in between. The CDR3 is 13 residues long. CDR1 is WNHNN, CDR2 SYGVQD, per germline (reference sequence). The CDR3 sequence is CASSDGYNSPLHF. The CDR3 region has the DNA TGCGCCAGCAGTGACGGCTATAATTCACCCCTCCACTTT.

The chain is built from TRBV6-5 and TRBJ1-2; the match to TRBD1 covers 8 bases. The germline V gene encodes CDR1 MNHEY and CDR2 SVGAGI. The CDR3 has 16 residues. V lost 0 bases, J lost 0 bases, and 3 bases stayed unmatched. This CDR3 reads CASSYSTGVPNYGYTF. The CDR3 DNA is TGTGCCAGCAGTTACTCGACAGGGGTCCCTAACTATGGCTACACCTTC.